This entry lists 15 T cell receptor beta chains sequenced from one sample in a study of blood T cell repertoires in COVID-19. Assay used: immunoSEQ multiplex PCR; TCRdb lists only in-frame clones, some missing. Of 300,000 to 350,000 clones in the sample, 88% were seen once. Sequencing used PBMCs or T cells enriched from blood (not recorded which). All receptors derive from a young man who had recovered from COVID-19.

Here the CDR3 DNA reads TGTGCCAGCAGCTTAGCGAGACAGATACTGAACACTGAAGCTTTCTTT. Its protein is CASSLARQILNTEAFF. The chain employs TRBV7-2 and TRBJ1-1; possibly TRBD1 for D (5 bases). This CDR3 has 16 amino acids. The V gene's germline CDR1 is SGHTA and CDR2 FQGNSA. V lost 0 bases and J lost 0, with 11 bases in between.

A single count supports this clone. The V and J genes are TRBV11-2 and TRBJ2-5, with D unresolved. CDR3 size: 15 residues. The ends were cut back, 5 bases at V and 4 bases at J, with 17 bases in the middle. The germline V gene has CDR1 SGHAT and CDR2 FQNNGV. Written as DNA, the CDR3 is TGTGCCAGCAGCCCGGTGGGTGGTGGGCCAGAGACCCAGTACTTC. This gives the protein CASSPVGGGPETQYF.

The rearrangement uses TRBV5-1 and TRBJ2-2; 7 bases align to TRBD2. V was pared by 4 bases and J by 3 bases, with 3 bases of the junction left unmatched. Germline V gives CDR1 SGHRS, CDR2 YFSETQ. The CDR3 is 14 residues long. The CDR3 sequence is CASSSLADTGELFF. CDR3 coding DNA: TGCGCCAGCAGCAGCCTAGCGGACACCGGGGAGCTGTTTTTT.

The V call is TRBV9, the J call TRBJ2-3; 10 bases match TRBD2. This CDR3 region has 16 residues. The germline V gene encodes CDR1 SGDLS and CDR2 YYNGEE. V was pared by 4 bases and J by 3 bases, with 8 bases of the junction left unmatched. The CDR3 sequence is CASSLVAGGTTDTQYF. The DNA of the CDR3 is TGTGCCAGCAGCTTAGTAGCGGGGGGTACAACAGATACGCAGTATTTT.

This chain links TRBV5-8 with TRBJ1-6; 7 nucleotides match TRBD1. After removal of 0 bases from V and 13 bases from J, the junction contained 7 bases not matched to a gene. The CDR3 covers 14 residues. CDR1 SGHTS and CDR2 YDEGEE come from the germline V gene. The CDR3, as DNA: TGTGCCAGCAGCTTGGTGGGCACAGGGGACCCCCTCCACTTT. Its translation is CASSLVGTGDPLHF.

CDR3 in amino acids: CASTLDPGGGYTF. In DNA, the CDR3 is TGTGCCAGTACCTTGGACCCCGGAGGGGGCTACACCTTC. The J gene is TRBJ1-2, the V gene TRBV19; D call uncertain. Trimming took off 7 bases at V and 8 bases at J, with 17 bases between the two ends. This CDR3 is built from 13 residues. Germline CDR1 is LNHDA and CDR2 is SQIVND (reference sequence).

CDR3 DNA: TGTGCCAGCAGTTTAAGGGGGCTTATCACTGAAGCTTTCTTT. It yields the protein CASSLRGLITEAFF. The rearrangement uses TRBV27 and TRBJ1-1, with 7 bases that match TRBD1. CDR3 length: 14 residues. The V gene end was trimmed by 2 bases and the J gene end by 4 bases; junction bases not matched to a gene: 4. Germline V gene data show CDR1 as MNHEY and CDR2 as SMNVEV (reference sequence).

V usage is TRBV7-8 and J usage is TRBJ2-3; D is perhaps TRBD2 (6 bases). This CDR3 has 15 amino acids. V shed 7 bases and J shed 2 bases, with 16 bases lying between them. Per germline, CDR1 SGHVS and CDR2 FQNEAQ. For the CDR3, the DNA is TGTGCCAGCAACTACTTCGGGGGATTCACAGATACGCAGTATTTT. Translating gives CASNYFGGFTDTQYF.

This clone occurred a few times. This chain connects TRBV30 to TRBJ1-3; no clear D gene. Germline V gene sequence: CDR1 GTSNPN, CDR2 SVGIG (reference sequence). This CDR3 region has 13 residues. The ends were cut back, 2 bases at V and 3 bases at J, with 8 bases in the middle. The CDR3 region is CAWSSGVGNTIYF. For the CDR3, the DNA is TGTGCCTGGAGTTCTGGAGTTGGAAACACCATATATTTT.

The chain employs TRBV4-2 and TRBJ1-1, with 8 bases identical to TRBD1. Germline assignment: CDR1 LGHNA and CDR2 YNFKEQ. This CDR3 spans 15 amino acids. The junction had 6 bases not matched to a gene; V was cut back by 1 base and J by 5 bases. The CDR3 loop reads CASSQAQGAETEAFF. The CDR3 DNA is TGTGCCAGCAGCCAAGCTCAGGGGGCGGAAACTGAAGCTTTCTTT.

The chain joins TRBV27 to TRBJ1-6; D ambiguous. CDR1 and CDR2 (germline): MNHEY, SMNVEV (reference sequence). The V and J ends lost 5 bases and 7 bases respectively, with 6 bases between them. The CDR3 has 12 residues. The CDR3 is CASSVRNSPLHF. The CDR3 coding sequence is TGTGCCAGCAGTGTCCGGAATTCACCCCTCCACTTT.

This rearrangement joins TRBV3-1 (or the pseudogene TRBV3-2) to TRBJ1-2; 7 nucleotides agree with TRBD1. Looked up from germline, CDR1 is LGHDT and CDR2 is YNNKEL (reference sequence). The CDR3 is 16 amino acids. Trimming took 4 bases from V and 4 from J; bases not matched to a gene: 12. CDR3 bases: TGTGCCAGCAGCCCCTCGACAGGGAGAGGCTCCTATGGCTACACCTTC. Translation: CASSPSTGRGSYGYTF.

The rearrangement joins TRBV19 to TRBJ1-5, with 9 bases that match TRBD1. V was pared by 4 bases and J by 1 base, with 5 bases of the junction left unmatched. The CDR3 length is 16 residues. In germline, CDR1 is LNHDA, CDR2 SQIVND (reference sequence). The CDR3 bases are TGTGCCAGTAGTACGTCTGGGACAGGGAGCAATCAGCCCCAGCATTTT. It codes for CASSTSGTGSNQPQHF.

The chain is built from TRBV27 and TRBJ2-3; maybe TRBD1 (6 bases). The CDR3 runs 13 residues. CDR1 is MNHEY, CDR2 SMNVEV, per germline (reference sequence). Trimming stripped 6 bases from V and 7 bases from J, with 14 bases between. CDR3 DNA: TGTGCCAGCAGGATCAGGGGCGGCTATACGCAGTATTTT. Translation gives CASRIRGGYTQYF.

For the CDR3, the DNA is TGTGCCAGCAGTTATCTTAAGTCTGGGACTAGCGGGCAGTACTTC. Translated: CASSYLKSGTSGQYF. The chain employs TRBV6-2 or TRBV6-3 and TRBJ2-7; 11 bases map to TRBD2. The germline V gene encodes CDR1 MNHEY and CDR2 SVGEGT. Trimming removed 3 bases from V and 9 bases from J; junction bases left unmatched: 10. This CDR3 region has 15 residues.